These T cell receptor beta chains were read from a single sample in a study of identical twins. MiXCR was run by TCRdb on the 5' RACE reads, yielding one entry per CDR3 protein. The data show 400,000 to 550,000 distinct CDR3 sequences, with approximately 22% seen just once and about 0.91% held by the top ten. The same data also went into a second study, on T cells expressing NK-cell markers.

Sequencing input: CD4+ T cells sorted from blood. The receptors were gathered from a woman under 30 in good health. The CDR3 runs from the conserved cysteine through the conserved F or W. The D gene is left open where the match is weak. Size is omitted from some rows. Given values are once, few, many or a class for expanded clones.

abundance: .
d_gene: .
len: 14
j_gene: TRBJ1-1
v_gene: TRBV5-6
CDR3aa: CASSWAGVYTEAFF
CDR3nt: TGTGCCAGCAGCTGGGCCGGGGTCTACACTGAAGCTTTCTTT

abundance: once
d_gene: .
len: 15
j_gene: TRBJ2-3
v_gene: TRBV20-1
CDR3aa: CSASPGGRRLDTQYF
CDR3nt: TGCAGTGCTAGCCCGGGGGGCCGAAGATTAGATACGCAGTATTTT

abundance: .
d_gene: TRBD2
len: 16
j_gene: TRBJ2-3
v_gene: TRBV11-2
CDR3aa: CASSLTRTSGRDTQYF
CDR3nt: TGTGCCAGCAGCTTAACCCGGACTAGCGGGAGAGATACGCAGTATTTT

abundance: few
d_gene: .
len: 13
j_gene: TRBJ2-3
v_gene: TRBV5-1
CDR3aa: CASSGHSTDTQYF
CDR3nt: TGCGCCAGCAGTGGGCATTCCACAGATACGCAGTATTTT

abundance: .
d_gene: TRBD2
len: 16
j_gene: TRBJ2-5
v_gene: TRBV6-5
CDR3aa: CASSYWREGPQETQYF
CDR3nt: TGTGCCAGCAGTTATTGGCGGGAGGGCCCGCAAGAGACCCAGTACTTC

abundance: few
d_gene: .
len: 13
j_gene: TRBJ1-2
v_gene: TRBV20-1
CDR3aa: CSARDIAGHRSHF
CDR3nt: TGCAGTGCTAGAGATATAGCGGGACACCGGAGCCACTTC

abundance: .
d_gene: .
len: 13
j_gene: TRBJ2-7
v_gene: TRBV6-5
CDR3aa: CASSYSTQNEQYF
CDR3nt: TGTGCCAGCAGTTACTCGACACAGAACGAGCAGTACTTC

abundance: .
d_gene: TRBD2
len: 14
j_gene: TRBJ2-7
v_gene: TRBV5-1
CDR3aa: CASSLGLVTYEQYF
CDR3nt: TGCGCCAGCAGCCTGGGACTAGTCACCTACGAGCAGTACTTC

abundance: few
d_gene: .
len: 15
j_gene: TRBJ1-2
v_gene: TRBV5-1
CDR3aa: CASSFSPTLNYGYTF
CDR3nt: TGCGCCAGCAGCTTCAGCCCGACACTCAACTATGGCTACACCTTC

abundance: few
d_gene: TRBD1
len: 16
j_gene: TRBJ2-3
v_gene: TRBV18
CDR3aa: CASSPAGTGVSNTQYF
CDR3nt: TGTGCCAGCTCACCCGCCGGGACAGGGGTTTCAAATACGCAGTATTTT

abundance: .
d_gene: .
len: 13
j_gene: TRBJ2-7
v_gene: TRBV6-6
CDR3aa: CASSYGPTYEQYF
CDR3nt: TGTGCCAGCAGTTACGGCCCGACTTACGAGCAGTACTTC

abundance: .
d_gene: .
len: 14
j_gene: TRBJ2-1
v_gene: TRBV20-1
CDR3aa: CSARAGAIYNEQFF
CDR3nt: TGCAGTGCTAGAGCGGGGGCGATCTACAATGAGCAGTTCTTC

abundance: few
d_gene: .
len: 14
j_gene: TRBJ2-7
v_gene: TRBV12-3/TRBV12-4
CDR3aa: CASSPSGLSYEQYF
CDR3nt: TGTGCCAGCAGTCCTTCGGGTCTTTCCTACGAGCAGTACTTC

abundance: many
d_gene: .
len: 13
j_gene: TRBJ1-4
v_gene: TRBV7-9
CDR3aa: CASSLGGNEKLFF
CDR3nt: TGTGCCAGCAGCTTAGGCGGTAATGAAAAACTGTTTTTT

abundance: many
d_gene: TRBD2
len: 15
j_gene: TRBJ2-5
v_gene: TRBV5-1
CDR3aa: CASSFGTSGKETQYF
CDR3nt: TGCGCCAGCAGCTTCGGGACTAGCGGGAAAGAGACCCAGTACTTC

abundance: once
d_gene: .
len: 16
j_gene: TRBJ2-2
v_gene: TRBV5-6
CDR3aa: CASSLYYRKNTGELFF
CDR3nt: TGTGCCAGCAGCTTGTATTACAGGAAGAACACCGGGGAGCTGTTTTTT

abundance: few
d_gene: TRBD1
len: 12
j_gene: TRBJ1-2
v_gene: TRBV20-1
CDR3aa: CSAKQGDGGYTF
CDR3nt: TGCAGTGCCAAACAGGGGGATGGAGGCTACACCTTC

abundance: .
d_gene: TRBD1
len: 15
j_gene: TRBJ1-5
v_gene: TRBV4-1
CDR3aa: CASSPPDRADKPQHF
CDR3nt: TGCGCCAGCAGCCCACCCGACAGGGCCGACAAACCCCAGCATTTT

abundance: few
d_gene: .
len: 17
j_gene: TRBJ2-3
v_gene: TRBV7-8
CDR3aa: CASTGVPDGTWSDTQYF
CDR3nt: TGTGCCAGCACGGGTGTTCCAGACGGGACCTGGTCAGATACGCAGTATTTT

abundance: .
d_gene: .
len: 10
j_gene: TRBJ1-2
v_gene: TRBV6-1
CDR3aa: CASSEFGYTF
CDR3nt: TGTGCCAGCAGTGAATTTGGCTACACCTTC

abundance: .
d_gene: .
len: 14
j_gene: TRBJ2-1
v_gene: TRBV14
CDR3aa: CATGLGDSYNEQFF
CDR3nt: TGTGCCACCGGCCTGGGGGACTCCTACAATGAGCAGTTCTTC

abundance: few
d_gene: .
len: 17
j_gene: TRBJ2-6
v_gene: TRBV12-3/TRBV12-4
CDR3aa: CASRRGLLSSGANVLTF
CDR3nt: TGTGCCAGCCGACGGGGTCTATTATCCTCTGGGGCCAACGTCCTGACTTTC

abundance: few
d_gene: .
len: 16
j_gene: TRBJ1-1
v_gene: TRBV6-5
CDR3aa: CASSSAGRGMNTEAFF
CDR3nt: TGTGCCAGCAGTTCGGCGGGCAGAGGGATGAACACTGAAGCTTTCTTT

abundance: .
d_gene: .
len: 15
j_gene: TRBJ2-7
v_gene: TRBV9
CDR3aa: CASSVEGVDSHEQYF
CDR3nt: TGTGCCAGCAGCGTAGAGGGGGTGGACAGCCACGAGCAGTACTTC

abundance: many
d_gene: TRBD2
len: 19
j_gene: TRBJ2-5
v_gene: TRBV12-3/TRBV12-4
CDR3aa: CASSLARLAGGPNWKTQYF
CDR3nt: TGTGCCAGCAGTTTAGCTAGACTGGCGGGGGGGCCGAATTGGAAGACCCAGTACTTC

abundance: few
d_gene: .
len: 13
j_gene: TRBJ1-2
v_gene: TRBV20-1
CDR3aa: CSAPRELNYGYTF
CDR3nt: TGCAGTGCCCCTCGGGAACTCAACTATGGCTACACCTTC

abundance: .
d_gene: .
len: 15
j_gene: TRBJ2-3
v_gene: TRBV6-1
CDR3aa: CASSPDSLSTDTQYF
CDR3nt: TGTGCCAGCAGTCCGGACAGCCTGAGCACAGATACGCAGTATTTT

abundance: few
d_gene: TRBD1
len: 14
j_gene: TRBJ2-4
v_gene: TRBV24-1
CDR3aa: CATSDRQGSDIQYF
CDR3nt: TGTGCCACCAGTGATCGACAGGGTTCCGACATTCAGTACTTC